This T cell receptor (beta chain) was profiled in a study of cytomegalovirus exposure and HLA in healthy donors. Both 60 Vbeta primers and 13 Jbeta primers went into the PCR. Using immunoSEQ multiplex PCR, the repertoire was profiled, and TCRdb retains in-frame clones only, with some absent. The sample has 160,000 or so clones, about 80% seen once; the top ten hold 2.2%. Nominally healthy donors were sampled, though unrecorded immune exposures were likely. Whole-study results and caveats: V segments that were indistinguishable, TRBV6-2 and TRBV6-3 among them, were omitted from analysis. Among TCR beta chains, those listed as cytomegalovirus-associated numbered over 150. Reports showed the classifier diagnosing cytomegalovirus status with high specificity and sensitivity.

The CDR3 has 15 amino acids. Germline values: CDR1 SGHKS, CDR2 YYEKEE (reference sequence). This clone has a handful of counts. Its cognate antigen is unknown. The sequence was collected from a man aged 50-59 years in good health and CMV-seropositive. V is TRBV5-5 and J is TRBJ2-5; 12 positions match TRBD1. TRBJ2-7 explains the end of the DNA better; the J call may be wrong. The sequenced material came from PBMCs. CDR3 region: CASSLGTGGWYEQYF. CDR3 nucleotide sequence: TGTGCCAGCAGCTTAGGGACAGGGGGCTGGTACGAGCAGTACTTC.